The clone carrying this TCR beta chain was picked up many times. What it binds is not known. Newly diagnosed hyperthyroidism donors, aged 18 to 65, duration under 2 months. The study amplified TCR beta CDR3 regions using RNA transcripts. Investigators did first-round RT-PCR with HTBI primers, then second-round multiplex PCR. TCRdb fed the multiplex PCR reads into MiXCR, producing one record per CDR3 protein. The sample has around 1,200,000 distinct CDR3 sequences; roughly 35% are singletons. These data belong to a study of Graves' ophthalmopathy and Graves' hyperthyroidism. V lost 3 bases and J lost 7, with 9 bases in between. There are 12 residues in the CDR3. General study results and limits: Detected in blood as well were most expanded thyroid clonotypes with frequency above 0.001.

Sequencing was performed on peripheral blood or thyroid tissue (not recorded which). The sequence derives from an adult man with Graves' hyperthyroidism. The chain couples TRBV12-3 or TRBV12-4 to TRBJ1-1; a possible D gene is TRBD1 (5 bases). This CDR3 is CASSFAGVEAFF. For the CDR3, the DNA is TGTGCCAGCAGTTTTGCGGGGGTTGAAGCTTTCTTT.